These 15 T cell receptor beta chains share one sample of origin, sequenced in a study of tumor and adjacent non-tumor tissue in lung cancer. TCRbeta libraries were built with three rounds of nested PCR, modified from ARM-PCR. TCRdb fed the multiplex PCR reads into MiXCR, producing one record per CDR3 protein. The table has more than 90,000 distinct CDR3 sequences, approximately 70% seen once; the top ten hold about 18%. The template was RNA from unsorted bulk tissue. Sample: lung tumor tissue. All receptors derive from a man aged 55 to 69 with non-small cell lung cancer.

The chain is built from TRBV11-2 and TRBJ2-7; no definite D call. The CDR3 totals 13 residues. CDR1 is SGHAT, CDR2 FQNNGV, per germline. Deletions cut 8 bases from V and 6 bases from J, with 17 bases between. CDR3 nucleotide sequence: TGTGCCAGCCGCCTGGTCTCTCAAGGCGAGCAGTACTTC. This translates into CASRLVSQGEQYF. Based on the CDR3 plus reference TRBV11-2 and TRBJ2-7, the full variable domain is EAGVAQSPRYKIIEKRQSVAFWCNPISGHATLYWYQQILGQGPKLLIQFQNNGVVDDSQLPKDRFSAERLKGVDSTLKIQPAKLEDSAVYLCASRLVSQGEQYFGPGTRLTVT.

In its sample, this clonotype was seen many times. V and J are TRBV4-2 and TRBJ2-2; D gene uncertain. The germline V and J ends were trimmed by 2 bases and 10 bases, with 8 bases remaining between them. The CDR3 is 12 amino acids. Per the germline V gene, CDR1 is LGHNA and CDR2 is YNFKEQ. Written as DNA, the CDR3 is TGTGCCAGCAGCCAAACGTCGCAGGAGCTGTTTTTT. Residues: CASSQTSQELFF.

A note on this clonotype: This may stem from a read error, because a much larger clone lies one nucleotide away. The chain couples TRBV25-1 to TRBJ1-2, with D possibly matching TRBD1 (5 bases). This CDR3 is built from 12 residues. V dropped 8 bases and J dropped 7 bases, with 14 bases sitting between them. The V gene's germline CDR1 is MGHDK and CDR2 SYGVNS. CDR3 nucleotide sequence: TGTGCCAGCTACCAGAGAGGGGTTGGCTACACCTTC. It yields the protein CASYQRGVGYTF.

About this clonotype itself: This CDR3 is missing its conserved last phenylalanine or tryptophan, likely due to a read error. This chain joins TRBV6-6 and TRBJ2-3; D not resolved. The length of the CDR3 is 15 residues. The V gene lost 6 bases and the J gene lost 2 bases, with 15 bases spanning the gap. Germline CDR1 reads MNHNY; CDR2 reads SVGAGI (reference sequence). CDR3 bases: TGTGCCAGCAGCACCCCTAACGTAAACACAGATACGCAGTATCTT. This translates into CASSTPNVNTDTQYL.

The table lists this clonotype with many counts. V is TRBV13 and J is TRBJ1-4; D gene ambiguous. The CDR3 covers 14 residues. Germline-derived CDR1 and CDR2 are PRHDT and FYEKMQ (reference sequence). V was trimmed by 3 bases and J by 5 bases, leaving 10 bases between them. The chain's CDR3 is CASSFGKANEKLFF. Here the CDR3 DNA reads TGTGCCAGCAGCTTCGGGAAGGCCAATGAAAAACTGTTTTTT.

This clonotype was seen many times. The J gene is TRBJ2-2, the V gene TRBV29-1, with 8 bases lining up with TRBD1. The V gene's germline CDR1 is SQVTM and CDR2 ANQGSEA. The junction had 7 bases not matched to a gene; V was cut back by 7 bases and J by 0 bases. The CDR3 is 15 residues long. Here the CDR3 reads CSGQEDRANTGELFF. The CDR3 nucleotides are TGCAGCGGTCAGGAGGACAGGGCGAACACCGGGGAGCTGTTTTTT.

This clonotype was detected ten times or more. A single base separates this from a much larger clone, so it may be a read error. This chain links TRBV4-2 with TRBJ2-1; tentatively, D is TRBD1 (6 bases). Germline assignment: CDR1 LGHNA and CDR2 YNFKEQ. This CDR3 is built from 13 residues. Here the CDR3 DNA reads TGTGCCAGCAGCCAAGACTTGGGACATGAGCAGTCCTTC. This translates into CASSQDLGHEQSF.

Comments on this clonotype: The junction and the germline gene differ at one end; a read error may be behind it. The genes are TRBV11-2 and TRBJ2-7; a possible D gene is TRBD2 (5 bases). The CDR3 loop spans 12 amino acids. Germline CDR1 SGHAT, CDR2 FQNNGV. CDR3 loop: CTRSLGLHEQYF. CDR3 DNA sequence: TGTACCAGGAGCTTAGGACTGCACGAACAGTACTTC.

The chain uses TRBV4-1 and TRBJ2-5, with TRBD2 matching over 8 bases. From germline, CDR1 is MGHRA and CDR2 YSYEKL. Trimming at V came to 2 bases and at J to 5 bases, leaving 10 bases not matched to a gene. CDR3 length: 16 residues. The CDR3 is CASSQTTGGSLETQYF. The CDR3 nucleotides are TGCGCCAGCAGCCAAACCACGGGGGGGTCGCTGGAGACCCAGTACTTC.

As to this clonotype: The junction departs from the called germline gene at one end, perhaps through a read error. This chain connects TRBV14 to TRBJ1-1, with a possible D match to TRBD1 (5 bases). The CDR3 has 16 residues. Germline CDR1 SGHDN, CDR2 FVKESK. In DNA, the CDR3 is TGCGCCAGCGAATCAGCAGCCGACGGGGGGAGCACCGAAGCTTTCTTT. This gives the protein CASESAADGGSTEAFF.

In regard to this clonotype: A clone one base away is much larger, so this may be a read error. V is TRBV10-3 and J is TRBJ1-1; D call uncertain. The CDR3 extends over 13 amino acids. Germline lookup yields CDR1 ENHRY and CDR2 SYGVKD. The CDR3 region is CTIRPNMNTEAFF. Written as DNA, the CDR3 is TGTACCATCAGGCCTAATATGAACACTGAAGCTTTCTTT.

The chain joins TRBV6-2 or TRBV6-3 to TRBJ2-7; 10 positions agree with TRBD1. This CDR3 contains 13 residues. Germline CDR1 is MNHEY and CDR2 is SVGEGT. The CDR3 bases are TGTGCAACTGACAGGGGGCGTGACTACGAGCAGTACTTC. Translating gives CATDRGRDYEQYF.

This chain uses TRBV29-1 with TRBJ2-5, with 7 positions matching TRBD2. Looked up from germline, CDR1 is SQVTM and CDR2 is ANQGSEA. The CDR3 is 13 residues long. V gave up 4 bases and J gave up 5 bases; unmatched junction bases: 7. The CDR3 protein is CSVGGGKGETQYF. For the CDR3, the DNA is TGCAGCGTTGGGGGGGGGAAGGGCGAGACCCAGTACTTC.

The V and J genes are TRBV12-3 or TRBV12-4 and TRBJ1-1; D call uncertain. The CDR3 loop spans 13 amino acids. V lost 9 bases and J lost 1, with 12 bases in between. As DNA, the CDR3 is TGTGCCAGAAATTTGGGCTCGAACACTGAAGCTTTCTTT. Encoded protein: CARNLGSNTEAFF.

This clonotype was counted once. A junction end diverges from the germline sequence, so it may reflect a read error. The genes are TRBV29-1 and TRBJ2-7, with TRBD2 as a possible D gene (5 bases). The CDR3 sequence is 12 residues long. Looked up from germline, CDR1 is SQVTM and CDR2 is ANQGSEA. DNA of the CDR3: TGTAGCGCTGCTACAGATCCCTACGAGCAGTACTTC. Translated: CSAATDPYEQYF.